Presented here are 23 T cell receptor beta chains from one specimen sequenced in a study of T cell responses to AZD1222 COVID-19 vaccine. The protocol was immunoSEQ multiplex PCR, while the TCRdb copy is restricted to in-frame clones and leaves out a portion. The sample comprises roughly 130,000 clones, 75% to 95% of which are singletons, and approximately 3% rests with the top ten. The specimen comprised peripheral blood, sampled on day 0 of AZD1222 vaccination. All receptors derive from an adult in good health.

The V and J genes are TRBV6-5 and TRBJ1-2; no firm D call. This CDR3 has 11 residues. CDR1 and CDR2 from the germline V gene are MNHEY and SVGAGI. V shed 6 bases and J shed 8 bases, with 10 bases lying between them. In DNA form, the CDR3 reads TGTGCCAGCAGCCAAGGAGGGGGCTACACCTTC. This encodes CASSQGGGYTF.

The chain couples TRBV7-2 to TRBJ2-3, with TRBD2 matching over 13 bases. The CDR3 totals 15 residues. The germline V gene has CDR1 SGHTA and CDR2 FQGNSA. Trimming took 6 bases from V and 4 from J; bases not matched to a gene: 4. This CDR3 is CASRGTSGAPDTQYF. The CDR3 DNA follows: TGTGCCAGCAGGGGGACTAGCGGGGCCCCAGATACGCAGTATTTT.

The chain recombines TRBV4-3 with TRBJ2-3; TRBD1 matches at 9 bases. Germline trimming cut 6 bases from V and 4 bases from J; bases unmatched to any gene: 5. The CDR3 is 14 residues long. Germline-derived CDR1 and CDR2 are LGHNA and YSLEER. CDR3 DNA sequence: TGCGCCAGCAGTTCCCGGACAGGGGCAGATACGCAGTATTTT. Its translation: CASSSRTGADTQYF.

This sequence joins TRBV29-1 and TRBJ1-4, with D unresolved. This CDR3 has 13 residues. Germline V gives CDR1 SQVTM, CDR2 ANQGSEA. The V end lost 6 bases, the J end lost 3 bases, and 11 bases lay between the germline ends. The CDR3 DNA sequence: TGCAGCGTCCTTGACTCGGCTAATGAAAAACTGTTTTTT. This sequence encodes CSVLDSANEKLFF.

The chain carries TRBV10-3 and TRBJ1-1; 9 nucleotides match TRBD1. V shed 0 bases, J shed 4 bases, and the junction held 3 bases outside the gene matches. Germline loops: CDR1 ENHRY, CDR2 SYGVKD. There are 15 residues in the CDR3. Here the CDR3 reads CAISESADRGTEAFF. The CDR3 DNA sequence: TGTGCCATCAGTGAGTCAGCGGACAGGGGCACTGAAGCTTTCTTT.

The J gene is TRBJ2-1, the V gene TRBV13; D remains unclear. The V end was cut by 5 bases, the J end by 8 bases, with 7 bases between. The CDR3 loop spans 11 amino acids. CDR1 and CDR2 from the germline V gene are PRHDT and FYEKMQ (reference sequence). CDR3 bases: TGTGCCAGCAGCCAAACGGATGAGCAGTTCTTC. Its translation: CASSQTDEQFF.

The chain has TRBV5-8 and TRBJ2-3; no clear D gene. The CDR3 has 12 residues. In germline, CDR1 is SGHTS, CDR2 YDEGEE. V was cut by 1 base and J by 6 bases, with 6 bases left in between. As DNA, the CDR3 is TGTGCCAGCAGCTTGCGGCCGGATACGCAGTATTTT. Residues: CASSLRPDTQYF.

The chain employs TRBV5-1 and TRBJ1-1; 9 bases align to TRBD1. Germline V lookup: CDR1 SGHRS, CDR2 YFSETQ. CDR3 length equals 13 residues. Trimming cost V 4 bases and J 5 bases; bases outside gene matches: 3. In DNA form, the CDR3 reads TGCGCCAGCAGCGCAGGGACAGGGACTGAAGCTTTCTTT. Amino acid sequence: CASSAGTGTEAFF.

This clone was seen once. The DNA for the CDR3 is TGTGCCAGCAGCTCAGGGGACAGGGGGTCTAGCACAGATACGCAGTATTTT. Its translation is CASSSGDRGSSTDTQYF. The rearrangement joins TRBV5-4 to TRBJ2-3; 11 bases agree with TRBD1. The CDR3 extends over 17 amino acids. Germline lookup yields CDR1 SGHNT and CDR2 YYREEE (reference sequence). Unmatched junction bases numbered 6, after V lost 3 bases and J lost 0 bases.

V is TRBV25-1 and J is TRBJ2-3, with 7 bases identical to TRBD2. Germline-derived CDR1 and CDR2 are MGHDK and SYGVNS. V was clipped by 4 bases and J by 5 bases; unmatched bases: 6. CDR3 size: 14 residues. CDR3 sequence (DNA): TGTGCCAGCAGTGGCCCCGGGAGGATAGATACGCAGTATTTT. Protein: CASSGPGRIDTQYF.

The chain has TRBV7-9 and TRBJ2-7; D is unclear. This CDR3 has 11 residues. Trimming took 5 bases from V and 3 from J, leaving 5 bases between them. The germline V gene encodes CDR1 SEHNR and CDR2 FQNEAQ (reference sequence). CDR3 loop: CASSAYYEQYF. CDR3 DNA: TGTGCCAGCAGCGCTTACTACGAGCAGTACTTC.

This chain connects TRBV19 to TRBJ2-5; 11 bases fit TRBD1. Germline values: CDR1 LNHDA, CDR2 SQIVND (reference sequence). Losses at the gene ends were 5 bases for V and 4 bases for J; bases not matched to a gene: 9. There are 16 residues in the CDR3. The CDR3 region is CASSVGTGGDTETQYF. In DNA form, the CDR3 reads TGTGCCAGTAGTGTCGGGACAGGGGGGGATACAGAGACCCAGTACTTC. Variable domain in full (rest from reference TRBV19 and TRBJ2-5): DGGITQSPKYLFRKEGQNVTLSCEQNLNHDAMYWYRQDPGQGLRLIYYSQIVNDFQKGDIAEGYSVSREKKESFPLTVTSAQKNPTAFYLCASSVGTGGDTETQYFGPGTRLLVL.

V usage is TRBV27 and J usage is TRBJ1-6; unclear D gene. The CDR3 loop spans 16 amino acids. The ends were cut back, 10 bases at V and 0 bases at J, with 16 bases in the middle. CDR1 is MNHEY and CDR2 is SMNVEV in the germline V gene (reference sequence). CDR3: CANAPGMSSYNSPLHF. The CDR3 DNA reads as TGTGCCAACGCGCCAGGTATGAGCTCCTATAATTCACCCCTCCACTTT.

The CDR3 reads CASSLEGGYTF. In nucleotides, the CDR3 is TGTGCCAGCTCCCTCGAAGGTGGCTACACCTTC. This chain uses TRBV18 with TRBJ1-2; D remains ambiguous. CDR1 and CDR2 (germline): KGHSH, LQKENI. The CDR3 is 11 residues long. Trimming stripped 6 bases from V and 7 bases from J, with 9 bases between.

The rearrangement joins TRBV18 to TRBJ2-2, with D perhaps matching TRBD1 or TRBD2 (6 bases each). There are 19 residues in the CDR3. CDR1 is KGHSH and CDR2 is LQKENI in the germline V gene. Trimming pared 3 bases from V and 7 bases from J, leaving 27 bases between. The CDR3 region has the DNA TGTGCCAGCTCACCGCTGAGACTAGAATTCCCTCGCAGGGGCGGGGAGCTGTTTTTT. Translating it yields CASSPLRLEFPRRGGELFF.

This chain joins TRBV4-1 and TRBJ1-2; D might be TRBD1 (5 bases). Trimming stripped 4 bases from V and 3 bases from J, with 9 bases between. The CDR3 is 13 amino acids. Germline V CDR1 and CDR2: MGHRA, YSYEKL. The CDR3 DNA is TGCGCCAGCAGCCCCGACAGATACTATGGCTACACCTTC. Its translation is CASSPDRYYGYTF.

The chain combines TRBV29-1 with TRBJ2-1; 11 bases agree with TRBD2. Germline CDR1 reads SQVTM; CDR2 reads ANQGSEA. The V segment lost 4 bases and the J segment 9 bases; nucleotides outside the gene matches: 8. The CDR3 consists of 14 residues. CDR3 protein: CSVASLAGGAEQFF. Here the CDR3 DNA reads TGCAGCGTTGCGTCCCTAGCGGGAGGCGCTGAGCAGTTCTTC.

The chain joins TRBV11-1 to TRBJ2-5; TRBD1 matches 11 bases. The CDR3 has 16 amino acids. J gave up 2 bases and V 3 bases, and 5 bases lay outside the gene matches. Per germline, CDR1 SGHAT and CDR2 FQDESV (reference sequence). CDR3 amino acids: CASSFGQGAGQETQYF. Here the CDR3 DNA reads TGTGCCAGCAGCTTCGGACAGGGGGCGGGGCAAGAGACCCAGTACTTC.

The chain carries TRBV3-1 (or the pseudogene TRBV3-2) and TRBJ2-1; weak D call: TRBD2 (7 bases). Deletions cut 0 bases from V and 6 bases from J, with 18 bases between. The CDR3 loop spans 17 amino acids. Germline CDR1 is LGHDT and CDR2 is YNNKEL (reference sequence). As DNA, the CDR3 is TGTGCCAGCAGCCAAGAGGGGGCGGGAGCAACCCCCAATGAGCAGTTCTTC. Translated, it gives CASSQEGAGATPNEQFF.

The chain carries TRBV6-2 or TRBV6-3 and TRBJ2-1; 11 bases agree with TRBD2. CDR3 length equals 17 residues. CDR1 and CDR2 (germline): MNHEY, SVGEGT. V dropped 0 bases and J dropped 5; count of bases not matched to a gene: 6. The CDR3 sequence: CASSYSILAGENNEQFF. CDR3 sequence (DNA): TGTGCCAGCAGTTACTCTATACTAGCGGGAGAGAACAATGAGCAGTTCTTC.

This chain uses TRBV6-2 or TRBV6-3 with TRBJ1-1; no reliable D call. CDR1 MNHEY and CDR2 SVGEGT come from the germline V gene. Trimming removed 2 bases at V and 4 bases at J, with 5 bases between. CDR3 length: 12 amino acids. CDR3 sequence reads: CASSYGSTEAFF. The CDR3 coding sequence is TGTGCCAGCAGTTACGGTAGCACTGAAGCTTTCTTT.

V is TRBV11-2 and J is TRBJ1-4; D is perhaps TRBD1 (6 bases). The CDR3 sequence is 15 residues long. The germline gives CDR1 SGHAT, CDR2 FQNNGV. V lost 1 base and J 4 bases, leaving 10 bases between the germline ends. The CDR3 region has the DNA TGTGCCAGCAGCTTAGGAGGACAGCATAATGAAAAACTGTTTTTT. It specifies CASSLGGQHNEKLFF. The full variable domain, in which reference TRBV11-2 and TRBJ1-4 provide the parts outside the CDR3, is EAGVAQSPRYKIIEKRQSVAFWCNPISGHATLYWYQQILGQGPKLLIQFQNNGVVDDSQLPKDRFSAERLKGVDSTLKIQPAKLEDSAVYLCASSLGGQHNEKLFFGSGTQLSVL.

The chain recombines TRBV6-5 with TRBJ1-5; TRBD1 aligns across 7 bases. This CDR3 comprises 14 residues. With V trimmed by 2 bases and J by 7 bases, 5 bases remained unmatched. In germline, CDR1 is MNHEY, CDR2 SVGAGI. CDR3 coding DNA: TGTGCCAGCAGTTACGAGGGGGCTGGGCAGCCCCAGCATTTT. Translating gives CASSYEGAGQPQHF.